One sample yielded the 21 T cell receptor beta chains listed below, sequenced in a study of T cells in Graves' hyperthyroidism and ophthalmopathy. Amplification yielded TCR beta CDR3 regions, with RNA transcripts as the source. During a first-round RT-PCR of the TCR CDR3, the HTBI primer set was used. TCRdb recomputed calls from the multiplex PCR reads with MiXCR, one row per CDR3 protein. The sample lists about 550,000 distinct CDR3 sequences, about a fifth seen once, with approximately 26% in the top ten. Source material: blood. These receptors were collected from a man between 18 and 29 years old with Graves' hyperthyroidism.

This clonotype was seen at least ten times. This chain links TRBV11-2 with TRBJ2-5; D not resolved. Trimming left V 1 base short and J 3 bases short, with 15 bases between. This CDR3 is 16 amino acids long. From germline, CDR1 is SGHAT and CDR2 FQNNGV. CDR3: CASSLAGFGPKETQYF. CDR3 coding DNA: TGTGCCAGCAGCTTAGCCGGGTTTGGGCCTAAAGAGACCCAGTACTTC.

This clonotype was seen a handful of times. Here the CDR3 DNA reads TGTGCAGTAAGGACAGGGGAGAACACTGAAGCTTTCTTT. Translation gives CAVRTGENTEAFF. This rearrangement joins TRBV19 to TRBJ1-1, with TRBD1 matching 9 bases. CDR3 size: 13 residues. CDR1 and CDR2 (germline): LNHDA, SQIVND (reference sequence). Using reference TRBV19 and TRBJ1-1 for the parts outside the CDR3, the full variable domain is DGGITQSPKYLFRKEGQNVTLSCEQNLNHDAMYWYRQDPGQGLRLIYYSQIVNDFQKGDIAEGYSVSREKKESFPLTVTSAQKNPTAFYLCAVRTGENTEAFFGQGTRLTVV.

This chain joins TRBV6-5 and TRBJ2-7, with D perhaps matching TRBD2 (5 bases). V was shortened by 0 bases and J by 4 bases, with 10 bases between the two germline ends. From germline, CDR1 is MNHEY and CDR2 SVGAGI. CDR3 length equals 14 residues. CDR3 nucleotide sequence: TGTGCCAGCAGTTACTCGATTCCGGGATACGAGCAGTACTTC. This gives the protein CASSYSIPGYEQYF.

This clonotype was detected many times. The J gene is TRBJ2-5, the V gene TRBV20-1, with D possibly matching TRBD1 (7 bases). The V and J ends lost 8 bases and 5 bases respectively, with 12 bases between them. Germline V gene data show CDR1 as DFQATT and CDR2 as SNEGSKA (reference sequence). The CDR3 contains 11 residues. The CDR3 DNA reads as TGCAGTCAGGGGGGTGGTGAGACCCAGTACTTC. It is translated as CSQGGGETQYF.

This clonotype was detected many times. This chain connects TRBV15 to TRBJ1-1, with 8 bases identical to TRBD1. This CDR3 region has 13 residues. The V segment lost 11 bases and the J segment 0 bases; nucleotides outside the gene matches: 5. CDR1 is LNHNV and CDR2 is YYDKDF in the germline V gene (reference sequence). The CDR3 loop reads CAAGGGMNTEAFF. The DNA of the CDR3 is TGTGCCGCAGGGGGCGGAATGAACACTGAAGCTTTCTTT.

The V and J genes are TRBV7-8 and TRBJ2-7, with D maybe TRBD1 (5 bases). CDR1 SGHVS and CDR2 FQNEAQ come from the germline V gene. The CDR3 loop spans 13 amino acids. V lost 1 base and J lost 7, with 11 bases in between. For the CDR3, the DNA is TGTGCCAGCAGCTTAGGGACACAGAAGGAGCAGTACTTC. Encoded protein: CASSLGTQKEQYF.

This clonotype was detected many times. The chain links TRBV15 to TRBJ1-2, with D unresolved. The CDR3 has 13 residues. Trimming pared 1 base from V and 5 bases from J, leaving 8 bases between. Germline V CDR1 and CDR2: LNHNV, YYDKDF (reference sequence). The CDR3 region is CATSRGRSYGYTF. The CDR3 DNA follows: TGTGCCACCAGCAGAGGACGGTCTTATGGCTACACCTTC.

This clonotype was found many times. V usage is TRBV6-5 and J usage is TRBJ1-5; 11 bases align to TRBD1. The CDR3 contains 15 residues. Germline CDR1 MNHEY, CDR2 SVGAGI. J was trimmed by 6 bases and V by 5 bases; bases with no gene match: 6. CDR3 sequence reads: CASSPRTGGTQPQHF. In nucleotides, the CDR3 is TGTGCCAGCAGTCCTCGGACAGGGGGCACTCAGCCCCAGCATTTT.

V usage is TRBV12-3 or TRBV12-4 and J usage is TRBJ2-5; a weak D match, TRBD1 (6 bases). Trimming pared 5 bases from V and 11 bases from J, leaving 12 bases between. This CDR3 contains 11 residues. This chain's CDR3 is CASSIAGTQYF. CDR3 nucleotides: TGTGCCAGCAGTATCGCCGGGACACAGTACTTC.

The DNA of the CDR3 is TGTGCCAGCACCTCCCCGACAGGGTCGTGCGAGCAGTACTTC. It is translated as CASTSPTGSCEQYF. The chain has TRBV12-3 or TRBV12-4 and TRBJ2-7; TRBD1 matches 7 bases. The V and J ends lost 7 bases and 6 bases, in that order; junction bases with no gene match: 12. This CDR3 is built from 14 residues.

This clonotype was seen repeatedly, ten times or more. The chain combines TRBV12-5 with TRBJ1-2; tentatively, D is TRBD1 (6 bases). The CDR3 is 15 residues long. Trimming shortened V by 3 bases and J by 3 bases, and 14 bases separated the two germline ends. Germline CDR1 reads LGHNT; CDR2 reads FRNRAP. CDR3 bases: TGTGCTAGTGGTTTAAGACAGGAGGGGTACTATGGCTACACCTTC. Encoded protein: CASGLRQEGYYGYTF.

V and J are TRBV20-1 and TRBJ2-7; no clear D. The length of the CDR3 is 11 residues. V lost 7 bases to trimming and J lost 0 bases, with 7 bases between them. The V gene's germline CDR1 is DFQATT and CDR2 SNEGSKA (reference sequence). The CDR3 protein is CSVYGSYEQYF. The CDR3 bases are TGCAGTGTTTATGGCTCCTACGAGCAGTACTTC.

This clonotype occurred many times. The rearrangement joins TRBV12-5 to TRBJ1-5, with TRBD1 matching 7 bases. V trimming: 7 bases; J trimming: 3 bases; junction bases outside the gene matches: 12. The CDR3 totals 16 residues. The V gene's germline CDR1 is LGHNT and CDR2 FRNRAP. The CDR3 loop is CASVRFGTVPNQPQHF. In DNA, the CDR3 is TGTGCTAGTGTTCGATTTGGGACAGTCCCCAATCAGCCCCAGCATTTT.

The sample holds many counts of this clonotype. The V and J genes are TRBV6-6 and TRBJ1-1, with 7 positions matching TRBD1. The CDR3 runs to 14 residues. Losses at the gene ends were 6 bases for V and 1 base for J; bases not matched to a gene: 5. Germline V gene sequence: CDR1 MNHNY, CDR2 SVGAGI (reference sequence). CDR3 residues: CASRRDSQNTEAFF. The DNA of the CDR3 is TGTGCCAGCAGACGGGACAGCCAGAACACTGAAGCTTTCTTT.

This clonotype was seen ten or more times. The chain has TRBV6-5 and TRBJ1-1, with D uncertain. Germline V gene data show CDR1 as MNHEY and CDR2 as SVGAGI. The CDR3 covers 13 residues. Trimming took 0 bases from V and 8 from J, leaving 10 bases between them. The CDR3 reads CASSYSRAGEAFF. DNA of the CDR3: TGTGCCAGCAGTTACTCACGGGCAGGCGAAGCTTTCTTT.

This chain uses TRBV30 with TRBJ1-2, with D possibly being TRBD1 (6 bases). The V and J ends lost 4 bases and 8 bases respectively, with 11 bases between them. CDR1 is GTSNPN and CDR2 is SVGIG in the germline V gene (reference sequence). This CDR3 is built from 11 residues. CDR3 sequence (DNA): TGTGCCTGGACAGGGGTCCGCGGCTACACCTTC. Amino acids: CAWTGVRGYTF. Filled out from reference TRBV30 and TRBJ1-2, the complete variable domain reads SQTIHQWPATLVQPVGSPLSLECTVEGTSNPNLYWYRQAAGRGLQLLFYSVGIGQISSEVPQNLSASRPQDRQFILSSKKLLLSDSGFYLCAWTGVRGYTFGSGTRLTVV.

V and J are TRBV7-8 and TRBJ2-7, with a weak D call TRBD1 (6 bases). Germline CDR1 and CDR2: SGHVS and FQNEAQ. The CDR3 has 14 amino acids. The V end lost 1 base, the J end lost 4 bases, and 11 bases lay between the germline ends. Here the CDR3 reads CASSLGTVNYEQYF. CDR3 DNA: TGTGCCAGCAGCTTAGGGACAGTAAATTACGAGCAGTACTTC.

This clonotype has more than one count but fewer than ten. Mismatch with germline at one junction end may stem from a read error. This chain joins TRBV9 and TRBJ1-3, with D perhaps matching TRBD1 (5 bases). Germline V gene lookup returns CDR1 SGDLS and CDR2 YYNGEE. CDR3 length equals 15 residues. For the CDR3, the DNA is TGTACCAGCAGCGTAGCCCCTAACGAGGGGAACACCATATATTTT. This gives the protein CTSSVAPNEGNTIYF.

There are many counts of this clonotype. The chain is built from TRBV20-1 and TRBJ2-5; 13 positions agree with TRBD2. V was clipped by 8 bases and J by 1 base; unmatched bases: 4. This CDR3 is 14 amino acids long. The germline V gene has CDR1 DFQATT and CDR2 SNEGSKA (reference sequence). The CDR3 nucleotides are TGCAGTCTGACTAGCGGGGGGCTCCAAGAGACCCAGTACTTC. Its translation is CSLTSGGLQETQYF.

This clonotype appeared a few times. The rearrangement uses TRBV29-1 and TRBJ1-2, with D maybe TRBD1 (6 bases). Germline V lookup: CDR1 SQVTM, CDR2 ANQGSEA. V was clipped by 7 bases and J by 3 bases, with 21 bases between them. The CDR3 contains 15 residues. The CDR3: CSAGDTPRIYYGYTF. In DNA form, the CDR3 reads TGCAGCGCCGGGGACACCCCGCGCATATACTATGGCTACACCTTC.

This clonotype has just a few counts. The chain joins TRBV28 to TRBJ1-3, with TRBD1 matching 7 bases. CDR3 length equals 17 residues. V lost 1 base, J lost 1 base, and 7 bases stayed unmatched. Germline assignment: CDR1 MDHEN and CDR2 SYDVKM. The CDR3 sequence is CASSLFARGESGNTIYF. In DNA form, the CDR3 reads TGTGCCAGCAGTTTATTTGCCAGGGGGGAATCTGGAAACACCATATATTTT.